This T cell receptor (beta chain) was observed in a study of a mutant IDH1 vaccine in newly diagnosed glioma. Indicated time point: week 47, end of study. The vaccine gave 300 ug of a 20-mer mutant IDH1 peptide subcutaneously per dose. From germline, CDR1 is MNHEY and CDR2 SVGAGI. With V trimmed by 6 bases and J by 5 bases, 9 bases remained unmatched. The CDR3 is 14 residues long. Sequencing was performed with immunoSEQ multiplex PCR; in TCRdb, only in-frame clones are kept and a portion is missing. This table holds over 30,000 clones, 75% to 95% found once. A single count supports this clone. What it binds is not known.

The chain recombines TRBV6-5 with TRBJ2-7, with 8 bases matching TRBD1. This TCR was recovered from a woman between 40 and 55 years old with glioma. This sample comprised PBMCs, obtained from a glioma patient whose treatment included an IDH1 peptide vaccine. The CDR3 region has the DNA TGTGCCAGCAGCCTGGACAGGGCTTTGAACGAGCAGTACTTC. As protein: CASSLDRALNEQYF.